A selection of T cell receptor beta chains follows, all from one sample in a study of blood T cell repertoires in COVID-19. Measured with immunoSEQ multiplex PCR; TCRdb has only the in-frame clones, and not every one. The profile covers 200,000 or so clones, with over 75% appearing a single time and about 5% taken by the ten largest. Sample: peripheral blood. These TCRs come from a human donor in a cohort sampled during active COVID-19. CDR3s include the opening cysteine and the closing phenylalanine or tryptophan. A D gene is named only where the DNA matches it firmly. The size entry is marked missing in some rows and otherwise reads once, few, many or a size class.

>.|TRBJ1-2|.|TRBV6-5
TGTGCCAGCAGCCCCTACGGTTCATATGGCTACACCTTC
CASSPYGSYGYTF
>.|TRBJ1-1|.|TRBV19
TGTGCCAGTAGAACAGGGACTGAAGCTTTCTTT
CASRTGTEAFF
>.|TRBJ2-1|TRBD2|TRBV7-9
TGTGCCAGCAGCTTACCGACTAGCGGGATTACCTACAATGAGCAGTTCTTC
CASSLPTSGITYNEQFF
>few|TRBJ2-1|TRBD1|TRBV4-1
TGCGCCAGCAGCCGCCCGACAGGGGGCCAAACATACAATGAGCAGTTCTTC
CASSRPTGGQTYNEQFF
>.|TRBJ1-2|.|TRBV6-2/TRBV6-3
TGTGCCAGCAGTTCGCACGAGGGCACTGACTATGGCTACACCTTC
CASSSHEGTDYGYTF
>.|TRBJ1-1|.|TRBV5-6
TGTGCCAGCAGCTTGGCGGCTGAAGCTTTCTTT
CASSLAAEAFF
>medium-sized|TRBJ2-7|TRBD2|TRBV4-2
TGTGCCAGCAGCCAAGAGGGCGGGAGGGCCTACGAGCAGTACTTC
CASSQEGGRAYEQYF
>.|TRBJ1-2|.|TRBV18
TGTGCCAGCTCACCATCGGGGGGCCGGGTCTATGGCTACACCTTC
CASSPSGGRVYGYTF
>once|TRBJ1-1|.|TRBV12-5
TGTGCTAGTGGTTCACAGGGGAACACTGAAGCTTTCTTT
CASGSQGNTEAFF
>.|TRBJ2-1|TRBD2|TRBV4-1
TGCGCCAGCAGCCGGGAGGGACTAGCAATTGAGCAGTTCTTC
CASSREGLAIEQFF
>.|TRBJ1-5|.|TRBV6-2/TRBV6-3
TGTGCCAGCAGTTACTCGGAGGAACGCAATCAGCCCCAGCATTTT
CASSYSEERNQPQHF
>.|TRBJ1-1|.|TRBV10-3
TGTGCCATCAGTGACAGGGGCTGGGGGAACACTGAAGCTTTCTTT
CAISDRGWGNTEAFF
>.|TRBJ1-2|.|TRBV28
TGTGCCGGTGGGGACAAGTCCCACTATGGCTACACCTTC
CAGGDKSHYGYTF
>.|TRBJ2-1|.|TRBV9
TGTGCCAGCAGCGTAGCCCCAATATCCGGCGGGAAGGACAATGAGCAGTTCTTC
CASSVAPISGGKDNEQFF
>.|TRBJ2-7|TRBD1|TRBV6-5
TGTGCCAGCAGTCTCAAGACAGGGACATCCTACGAGCAGTACTTC
CASSLKTGTSYEQYF